One sample yielded the 11 T cell receptor beta chains listed below, sequenced in a study of radiation and T cells in renal cell carcinoma. Assay used: immunoSEQ multiplex PCR; TCRdb lists only in-frame clones, some missing. The sample lists roughly 150,000 clones; roughly 89% were seen once. Regarding time point: blood 2 weeks post-SBRT. Treatment noted: 15 Gy SBRT to primary tumor, nephrectomy 4 weeks later. The specimen comprised blood, sampled from a patient whose treatment included radiotherapy and nephrectomy. Receptors were obtained from a woman aged 45-65 years with renal cell carcinoma.

With regard to this clone: One junction end disagrees with the germline gene, perhaps due to a read error. The chain is built from TRBV7-7 and TRBJ2-5; 15 bases are shared with TRBD2. The CDR3 consists of 16 residues. Per the germline V gene, CDR1 is SSHAT and CDR2 is FNYEAQ (reference sequence). For the CDR3, the DNA is TGTGCTAGCAGCAGGACTAGCGGGGGGGCTTGGGAGACCCAGTACTTC. Encoded protein: CASSRTSGGAWETQYF.

V gene TRBV6-6 combines with J gene TRBJ2-5; TRBD2 matches 14 bases. After removal of 7 bases from V and 3 bases from J, the junction contained 4 bases not matched to a gene. Germline-derived CDR1 and CDR2 are MNHNY and SVGAGI (reference sequence). This CDR3 is 15 amino acids long. The CDR3 spells CASTGLAGAEETQYF. The CDR3 DNA is TGTGCCAGCACGGGACTAGCGGGGGCTGAAGAGACCCAGTACTTC.

CDR3 coding DNA: TGTGCCAGCAGCCAAGATTCAGGGGGGCTCTCCTACAATGAGCAGTTCTTC. Translation: CASSQDSGGLSYNEQFF. This sequence joins TRBV4-2 and TRBJ2-1; TRBD1 is a possible D gene (7 bases). V was shortened by 0 bases and J by 0 bases, with 12 bases between the two germline ends. This CDR3 contains 17 residues. Germline values: CDR1 LGHNA, CDR2 YNFKEQ.

The chain uses TRBV18 and TRBJ2-5; D is possibly TRBD2 (5 bases). Looked up from germline, CDR1 is KGHSH and CDR2 is LQKENI. The V end lost 2 bases, the J end lost 2 bases, and 9 bases lay between the germline ends. The CDR3 contains 14 residues. The CDR3 loop is CASSPNPGQETQYF. As DNA, the CDR3 is TGTGCCAGCTCACCAAACCCGGGACAAGAGACCCAGTACTTC.

This chain joins TRBV19 and TRBJ2-7, with a tentative D call TRBD1 (5 bases). V lost 4 bases to trimming and J lost 6 bases, with 19 bases between them. The length of the CDR3 is 15 residues. Germline values: CDR1 LNHDA, CDR2 SQIVND (reference sequence). The CDR3 DNA reads TGTGCCAGTAGTAGGTCAGGGAATCGGGCAATCGAGCAGTACTTC. It specifies CASSRSGNRAIEQYF.

V is TRBV4-1 and J is TRBJ1-3; D is unclear. With 2 bases removed from V and 0 bases from J, the gap between germline ends came to 5 bases. The CDR3 has 14 amino acids. Germline CDR1 and CDR2: MGHRA and YSYEKL. The CDR3 bases are TGCGCCAGCAGCCAATTGGGCTCTGGAAACACCATATATTTT. Amino acids: CASSQLGSGNTIYF.

The V gene is TRBV19, the J gene TRBJ1-5; a weak D match, TRBD1 (5 bases). This CDR3 is built from 14 residues. V was cut by 1 base and J by 6 bases, with 10 bases left in between. The germline V gene encodes CDR1 LNHDA and CDR2 SQIVND (reference sequence). For the CDR3, the DNA is TGTGCCAGTAGTATAGGGGGGGTGGGTCAGCCCCAGCATTTT. It translates to CASSIGGVGQPQHF.

V gene TRBV13 combines with J gene TRBJ2-1; unclear D gene. V was clipped by 0 bases and J by 4 bases, with 19 bases between them. The V gene's germline CDR1 is PRHDT and CDR2 FYEKMQ (reference sequence). The CDR3 totals 18 residues. This CDR3 reads CASSLGGAFSSSYNEQFF. The CDR3 nucleotides read TGTGCCAGCAGCTTAGGCGGTGCGTTTTCTAGTTCTTACAATGAGCAGTTCTTC.

The CDR3 nucleotides read TGTGCCAGCAGCTACGGGACAGCCTATGGCTACACCTTC. It translates to CASSYGTAYGYTF. The chain joins TRBV7-6 to TRBJ1-2; 7 bases are shared with TRBD1. The CDR3 runs to 13 residues. The germline V gene has CDR1 SGHVS and CDR2 FNYEAQ. With V trimmed by 4 bases and J by 4 bases, 3 bases remained unmatched.

The gene calls are TRBV6-6 and TRBJ1-3; TRBD1 matches at 7 bases. The junction had 1 base not matched to a gene; V was cut back by 2 bases and J by 0 bases. CDR3 length: 15 amino acids. The germline V gene has CDR1 MNHNY and CDR2 SVGAGI (reference sequence). CDR3 DNA sequence: TGTGCCAGCAGTTACCCAGGGGGCTCTGGAAACACCATATATTTT. This codes for CASSYPGGSGNTIYF.

The chain combines TRBV5-1 with TRBJ2-5; 8 bases map to TRBD1. This CDR3 region has 15 residues. The junction had 5 bases not matched to a gene; V was cut back by 0 bases and J by 4 bases. Looked up from germline, CDR1 is SGHRS and CDR2 is YFSETQ. CDR3: CASSLGQGAGETQYF. The CDR3 coding sequence is TGCGCCAGCAGCTTGGGGCAGGGGGCCGGAGAGACCCAGTACTTC.